This T cell receptor beta chain appears in the sequencing data of a study of T cell responses to AZD1222 COVID-19 vaccine. Study overall: Second-dose intervals of approximately 4 or approximately 12 weeks were pooled.

Repertoires were generated with immunoSEQ multiplex PCR, while TCRdb's copy carries only in-frame clones and drops some. Found here are under 150,000 clones, approximately 86% of them singletons; the top ten hold roughly 2.6%. Points on this clone: The antigen is undetermined.

Findings of the study overall: Reportedly, close to half of spike-specific TCRs are directed against unmutated variant regions. Only a handful of AZD1222 recipients tested seropositive at baseline. The donor cohort was predominantly white British with a female majority, and clonal diversity may have been underestimated.

This CDR3 has 15 amino acids. Trimming pared 7 bases from V and 8 bases from J, leaving 18 bases between. Germline CDR1 is SNHLY and CDR2 is FYNNEI. The source of this sequence is an adult in good health. The chain combines TRBV2 with TRBJ1-6; D is unclear. Material: peripheral blood, obtained on day 0 of AZD1222 vaccination. The CDR3 bases are TGTGCCAGCAAGCGGGAGGAAGGCAGTCATTCACCCCTCCACTTT. It specifies CASKREEGSHSPLHF.